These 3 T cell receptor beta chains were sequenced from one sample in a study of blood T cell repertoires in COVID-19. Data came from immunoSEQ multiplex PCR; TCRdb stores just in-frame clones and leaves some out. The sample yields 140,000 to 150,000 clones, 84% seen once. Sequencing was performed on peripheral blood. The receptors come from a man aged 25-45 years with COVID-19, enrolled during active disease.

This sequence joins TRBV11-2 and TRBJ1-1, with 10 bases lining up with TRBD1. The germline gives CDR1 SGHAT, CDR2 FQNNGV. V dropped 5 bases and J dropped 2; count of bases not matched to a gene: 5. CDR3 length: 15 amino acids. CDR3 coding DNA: TGTGCCAGCAGCACCCGGGACAGGGGAAACACTGAAGCTTTCTTT. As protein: CASSTRDRGNTEAFF.

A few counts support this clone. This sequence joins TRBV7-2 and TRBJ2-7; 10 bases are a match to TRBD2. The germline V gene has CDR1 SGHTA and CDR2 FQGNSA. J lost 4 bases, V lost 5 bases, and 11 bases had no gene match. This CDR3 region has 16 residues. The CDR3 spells CASSLKAGGPSYEQYF. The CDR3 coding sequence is TGTGCCAGCAGCCTCAAAGCGGGAGGGCCGTCGTACGAGCAGTACTTC.

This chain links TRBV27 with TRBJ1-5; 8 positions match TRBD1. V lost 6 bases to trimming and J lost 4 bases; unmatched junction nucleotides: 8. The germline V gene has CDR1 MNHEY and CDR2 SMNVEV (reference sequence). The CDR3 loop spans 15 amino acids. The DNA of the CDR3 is TGTGCCAGCAGGCCCCGACAGGGGAAGAATCAGCCCCAGCATTTT. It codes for CASRPRQGKNQPQHF.